This passage covers 25 T cell receptor beta chains from one sample sequenced in a study of blood T cell repertoires in COVID-19. Only in-frame clones appear in the TCRdb table, and some are missing; sequencing was by immunoSEQ multiplex PCR. The data hold some 100,000 clones, with 85% to 90% observed a single time. The sequenced sample consisted of peripheral blood. The receptors shown here come from a human donor with acute or convalescent COVID-19. The donor label of this sample is uncertain.

Here the CDR3 reads CASSLDPGGGDTQYF. For the CDR3, the DNA is TGTGCCAGCAGCTTGGACCCGGGAGGCGGAGATACGCAGTATTTT. J is TRBJ2-3 and V is TRBV5-4, with 7 bases lining up with TRBD2. J gave up 5 bases and V 0 bases, and 6 bases lay outside the gene matches. The CDR3 spans 15 residues. Germline V lookup: CDR1 SGHNT, CDR2 YYREEE (reference sequence).

The V call is TRBV9, the J call TRBJ2-7; 9 positions match TRBD2. Trimming cost V 0 bases and J 4 bases; bases outside gene matches: 5. The CDR3 is 15 amino acids. Germline V lookup: CDR1 SGDLS, CDR2 YYNGEE. CDR3 DNA sequence: TGTGCCAGCAGCGTAGTGCCTAGCGGGGTTTACGAGCAGTACTTC. As protein: CASSVVPSGVYEQYF. The variable domain in full, completed from reference TRBV9 and TRBJ2-7, reads DSGVTQTPKHLITATGQRVTLRCSPRSGDLSVYWYQQSLDQGLQFLIQYYNGEERAKGNILERFSAQQFPDLHSELNLSSLELGDSALYFCASSVVPSGVYEQYFGPGTRLTVT.

The chain is built from TRBV15 and TRBJ2-5, with 7 bases aligning to TRBD1. The CDR3 contains 15 residues. Per germline, CDR1 LNHNV and CDR2 YYDKDF (reference sequence). J was trimmed by 7 bases and V by 4 bases; bases with no gene match: 12. For the CDR3, the DNA is TGTGCCACCAGCACCCGCGACAGGGACCGGGGGACCCAGTACTTC. This sequence encodes CATSTRDRDRGTQYF.

V is TRBV4-3 and J is TRBJ2-7; 10 bases agree with TRBD2. The V segment lost 7 bases and the J segment 4 bases; nucleotides outside the gene matches: 10. Germline V gives CDR1 LGHNA, CDR2 YSLEER. CDR3 length equals 15 residues. CDR3 nucleotides: TGCGCCAGCAAGAAGCGGGAGGGCCTCGGATACGAGCAGTACTTC. This codes for CASKKREGLGYEQYF.

The chain links TRBV11-2 to TRBJ1-1, with TRBD1 as a possible D gene (5 bases). CDR3 length: 13 amino acids. V was trimmed by 1 base and J by 10 bases, leaving 13 bases between them. Germline lookup yields CDR1 SGHAT and CDR2 FQNNGV. CDR3 sequence (DNA): TGTGCCAGCAGCTTAGTTTGGGAGGGGCGAGCTTTCTTT. Encoded protein: CASSLVWEGRAFF.

The CDR3 spells CASSPPGQSNYGYTF. CDR3 sequence (DNA): TGTGCCAGCTCACCACCCGGACAGTCTAACTATGGCTACACCTTC. The rearrangement links TRBV18 to TRBJ1-2; TRBD1 is a possible D gene (6 bases). Germline V gene lookup returns CDR1 KGHSH and CDR2 LQKENI. The CDR3 runs 15 residues. V dropped 0 bases and J dropped 0 bases, with 8 bases sitting between them. Drawing the rest from reference TRBV18 and TRBJ1-2, the complete variable domain is NAGVMQNPRHLVRRRGQEARLRCSPMKGHSHVYWYRQLPEEGLKFMVYLQKENIIDESGMPKERFSAEFPKEGPSILRIQQVVRGDSAAYFCASSPPGQSNYGYTFGSGTRLTVV.

Only one count was recorded for this clone. The V gene is TRBV25-1, the J gene TRBJ2-1; 8 bases are shared with TRBD2. The CDR3 has 14 residues. V lost 8 bases, J lost 6 bases, and 9 bases stayed unmatched. The germline CDR1 and CDR2 sequences are MGHDK and SYGVNS. The CDR3 region is CASGDGGALNEQFF. The CDR3, as DNA: TGTGCCAGCGGGGACGGGGGGGCTCTCAATGAGCAGTTCTTC.

V usage is TRBV10-1 and J usage is TRBJ1-5; D is uncertain. The CDR3 totals 13 residues. V lost 9 bases, J lost 3 bases, and 12 bases lay in between. Germline V gene sequence: CDR1 WNHNN, CDR2 SYGVQD (reference sequence). The CDR3 here is CASYSYNNQPQHF. In nucleotides, the CDR3 is TGCGCCAGTTACAGTTATAACAATCAGCCCCAGCATTTT.

This chain uses TRBV18 with TRBJ2-5; 13 nucleotides agree with TRBD2. CDR1 and CDR2 (germline): KGHSH, LQKENI. With 6 bases clipped from V and 3 bases from J, the junction kept 7 bases outside the gene matches. The CDR3 loop spans 16 amino acids. For the CDR3, the DNA is TGTGCCAGCTCCATGACTAGCGGGAGGCCCAAAGAGACCCAGTACTTC. It is translated as CASSMTSGRPKETQYF.

The chain recombines TRBV7-9 with TRBJ1-3; D gene ambiguous. CDR1 and CDR2 (germline): SEHNR, FQNEAQ (reference sequence). The CDR3 runs to 14 residues. Deletions cut 3 bases from V and 0 bases from J, with 6 bases between. The CDR3 is CASSFSTSGNTIYF. DNA of the CDR3: TGTGCCAGCAGCTTCTCTACCTCTGGAAACACCATATATTTT.

The chain recombines TRBV7-3 with TRBJ2-1, with D possibly matching TRBD2 (6 bases). Germline CDR1 is SGHTA and CDR2 is FQGTGA. The CDR3 runs 15 residues. V was trimmed by 3 bases and J by 3 bases, leaving 12 bases between them. Written as DNA, the CDR3 is TGTGCCAGCAGCTTTTCTTCGGGGGACTACAATGAGCAGTTCTTC. It is translated as CASSFSSGDYNEQFF.

The rearrangement links TRBV4-2 to TRBJ2-5, with a tentative D call TRBD1 (6 bases). The CDR3 is 16 residues long. Looked up from germline, CDR1 is LGHNA and CDR2 is YNFKEQ. Trimming removed 2 bases at V and 1 base at J, with 14 bases between. The CDR3 bases are TGTGCCAGCAGCCAACCTCCGACAGGTTTCCAAGAGACCCAGTACTTC. It translates to CASSQPPTGFQETQYF.

This sequence joins TRBV6-1 and TRBJ2-2, with 12 bases matching TRBD1. The trim removed 0 bases at V and 9 bases at J, leaving 5 bases unmatched. Germline loops: CDR1 MNHNS, CDR2 SASEGT. The CDR3 loop spans 16 amino acids. The CDR3 reads CASSEAGTGGGWELFF. In nucleotides, the CDR3 is TGTGCCAGCAGTGAAGCCGGGACAGGGGGCGGTTGGGAGCTGTTTTTT.

This chain connects TRBV19 to TRBJ2-1; 12 nucleotides line up with TRBD2. Germline CDR1 LNHDA, CDR2 SQIVND (reference sequence). The CDR3 totals 16 residues. With V trimmed by 3 bases and J by 6 bases, 6 bases remained unmatched. CDR3 bases: TGTGCCAGTAGTATCCTACTAGCGGGGGGTTCCAATGAGCAGTTCTTC. This codes for CASSILLAGGSNEQFF.

This clone was seen only a few times. The chain links TRBV11-3 to TRBJ2-1; TRBD1 agrees at 10 bases. Looked up from germline, CDR1 is SGHNT and CDR2 is YENEEA. This CDR3 comprises 14 residues. Trimming took 5 bases from V and 8 from J; bases not matched to a gene: 6. The CDR3 here is CASSPGTGDHEQFF. In nucleotides, the CDR3 is TGTGCCAGCAGCCCCGGGACAGGGGACCATGAGCAGTTCTTC.

The chain combines TRBV7-2 with TRBJ2-7; a weak D match, TRBD2 (5 bases). The CDR3 is made up of 14 amino acids. Germline-derived CDR1 and CDR2 are SGHTA and FQGNSA. The V and J ends lost 1 base and 1 base respectively, with 8 bases between them. CDR3 sequence reads: CASSLDEGSYEQYF. In DNA form, the CDR3 reads TGTGCCAGCAGCTTAGACGAGGGATCCTACGAGCAGTACTTC.

This chain uses TRBV18 with TRBJ2-3, with 7 nucleotides matching TRBD2. Trimming removed 3 bases from V and 6 bases from J; junction bases left unmatched: 9. The germline CDR1 and CDR2 sequences are KGHSH and LQKENI. There are 15 residues in the CDR3. CDR3 sequence reads: CASSPVGGPSDTQYF. The CDR3 bases are TGTGCCAGCTCACCGGTGGGAGGGCCCTCCGATACGCAGTATTTT.

V usage is TRBV15 and J usage is TRBJ2-3; no definite D call. CDR3 size: 14 residues. Germline CDR1 LNHNV, CDR2 YYDKDF (reference sequence). The V end lost 0 bases, the J end lost 6 bases, and 10 bases lay between the germline ends. CDR3 DNA: TGTGCCACCAGCAGAGAAATAGTTTTGGATACGCAGTATTTT. Translation: CATSREIVLDTQYF.

The chain is built from TRBV6-4 and TRBJ1-5; D is uncertain. Germline V lookup: CDR1 MRHNA, CDR2 SNTAGT. The CDR3 runs to 13 residues. The V gene lost 6 bases and the J gene lost 1 base, with 7 bases spanning the gap. The CDR3 is CASSPESNQPQHF. The DNA for the CDR3 is TGTGCCAGCAGCCCAGAAAGCAATCAGCCCCAGCATTTT.

The CDR3: CASSSGWVGGNQPQHF. CDR3 nucleotides: TGTGCCAGCAGTTCGGGGTGGGTCGGGGGCAATCAGCCCCAGCATTTT. The chain combines TRBV6-8 with TRBJ1-5; no definite D call. From germline, CDR1 is MNHGY and CDR2 SAAAGT. V lost 4 bases, J lost 2 bases, and 15 bases lay in between. This CDR3 region has 16 residues.

CDR3 loop: CASSLVLAGGPGYEQFF. CDR3 nucleotide sequence: TGTGCCAGCAGCTTGGTACTAGCGGGAGGGCCTGGGTATGAGCAGTTCTTC. The chain employs TRBV7-9 and TRBJ2-1; 13 nucleotides align to TRBD2. The CDR3 has 17 amino acids. Germline CDR1 SEHNR, CDR2 FQNEAQ (reference sequence). Trimming removed 3 bases from V and 8 bases from J; junction bases left unmatched: 10. Supplemented by reference TRBV7-9 and TRBJ2-1, the full variable domain reads DTGVSQNPRHKITKRGQNVTFRCDPISEHNRLYWYRQTLGQGPEFLTYFQNEAQLEKSRLLSDRFSAERPKGSFSTLEIQRTEQGDSAMYLCASSLVLAGGPGYEQFFGPGTRLTVL.

This chain joins TRBV28 and TRBJ1-4; possible D gene TRBD1, 5 bases. V was trimmed by 7 bases and J by 10 bases, leaving 19 bases between them. CDR1 MDHEN and CDR2 SYDVKM come from the germline V gene. The CDR3 covers 14 residues. In DNA, the CDR3 is TGTGCCAGCACCTCGGGGGGAATTCGTGGAAAACTGTTTTTT. Amino acid sequence: CASTSGGIRGKLFF.

The gene calls are TRBV4-2 and TRBJ1-1; D may be TRBD1 (5 bases). Germline V gene sequence: CDR1 LGHNA, CDR2 YNFKEQ. The CDR3 spans 16 residues. The germline V and J ends were trimmed by 0 bases and 0 bases, with 11 bases remaining between them. CDR3: CASSQDFRGMNTEAFF. CDR3 nucleotide sequence: TGTGCCAGCAGCCAAGATTTTCGGGGGATGAACACTGAAGCTTTCTTT.

This chain connects TRBV10-2 to TRBJ1-1; D gene unclear. The CDR3 is made up of 13 amino acids. V lost 0 bases and J lost 9, with 11 bases in between. In germline, CDR1 is WSHSY, CDR2 SAAADI. The CDR3 protein is CASSESRNTKAFF. For the CDR3, the DNA is TGCGCCAGCAGTGAGTCGAGGAATACGAAAGCTTTCTTT.

The rearrangement joins TRBV19 to TRBJ2-7; 8 bases line up with TRBD1. CDR3 size: 17 residues. V lost 4 bases, J lost 0 bases, and 11 bases stayed unmatched. Germline CDR1 and CDR2: LNHDA and SQIVND (reference sequence). The chain's CDR3 is CASSRGQAAPSSYEQYF. The DNA for the CDR3 is TGTGCCAGTAGTAGGGGACAGGCTGCACCCAGCTCCTACGAGCAGTACTTC.